The clone carrying this TCR beta chain has just a few counts. The data derive from a study of blood T cell repertoires in COVID-19. Whole-study context: Italy, Spain and the United States were the sources of the convalescent and acute COVID-19 samples. PBMCs, B-cell-depleted T cells, or T cells provided the cDNA or gDNA that made up the material.

Original methodology: Cell counts per sample came from amplifying reference gene primers. Assay used: immunoSEQ multiplex PCR; TCRdb lists only in-frame clones, some missing. Clone size and V and J calls were adopted from that table, with D and trimming inferred from the DNA. This sample yields fewer than 90,000 clones, of which just under 90% are seen a single time; roughly 6.8% belongs to the top ten. The V gene lost 4 bases and the J gene lost 0 bases, with 11 bases spanning the gap. This CDR3 is 15 amino acids long. Germline CDR1 reads LNHDA; CDR2 reads SQIVND (reference sequence). This receptor was obtained from a woman older than 75 with active COVID-19. The chain carries TRBV19 and TRBJ2-3, with D tentatively TRBD2 (5 bases). The source material was peripheral blood. The CDR3 is CASSSGWTSTDTQYF. The CDR3 DNA is TGTGCCAGTAGTAGCGGGTGGACGAGCACAGATACGCAGTATTTT.